This passage covers 8 T cell receptor beta chains from one sample sequenced in a study of glioma-infiltrating T cells. Using RNA template, CDR3s of TCR alpha and beta were amplified with iRepertoire arm-PCR. From the multiplex PCR reads, TCRdb called clonotypes with MiXCR, one entry per CDR3 protein. This table holds more than 300,000 distinct CDR3 sequences, around 38% found once. Sequenced input: glioma tissue, nonneoplastic brain tissue, or PBMCs (not recorded which). All receptors derive from a human donor with low-grade glioma or glioblastoma, undergoing nonglioma brain surgery, or in good health (not recorded which).

With respect to this clonotype: A much larger clonotype is one base distant, so this may be a read error. The genes are TRBV20-1 and TRBJ1-6; 7 bases are shared with TRBD1. Germline V CDR1 and CDR2: DFQATT, SNEGSKA (reference sequence). The CDR3 has 16 residues. The CDR3 coding sequence is TGCAGTGCTAGAAGACAGGGAAGCTCCGATAATTCACCCCTCCACTTT. Its protein is CSARRQGSSDNSPLHF.

This clonotype was seen a few times. The chain carries TRBV10-3 and TRBJ1-1, with D maybe TRBD1 (5 bases). With 11 bases removed from V and 1 base from J, the gap between germline ends came to 17 bases. Germline V gives CDR1 ENHRY, CDR2 SYGVKD. This CDR3 spans 14 amino acids. The CDR3 DNA reads as TGTGCCCACACCCGGGACGGGAGGAACACTGAAGCTTTCTTT. It is translated as CAHTRDGRNTEAFF.

This clonotype was detected ten times or more. J is TRBJ2-7 and V is TRBV20-1; D might be TRBD1 or TRBD2, each matching 5 bases. Germline V CDR1 and CDR2: DFQATT, SNEGSKA (reference sequence). V lost 0 bases, J lost 2 bases, and 11 bases lay in between. The CDR3 consists of 14 residues. The CDR3, as DNA: TGCAGTGCTAGAGATCTGTGGGGGACCTACGAGCAGTACTTC. This translates into CSARDLWGTYEQYF.

This chain connects TRBV29-1 to TRBJ2-7, with 9 bases matching TRBD2. Germline CDR1 SQVTM, CDR2 ANQGSEA. V lost 7 bases, J lost 3 bases, and 7 bases stayed unmatched. There are 13 residues in the CDR3. CDR3: CSALTSGFYEQYF. CDR3 nucleotides: TGCAGCGCACTGACTAGCGGATTCTACGAGCAGTACTTC.

The sample holds many counts of this clonotype. The gene calls are TRBV2 and TRBJ1-2; no reliable D call. CDR3 length equals 14 residues. Germline assignment: CDR1 SNHLY and CDR2 FYNNEI. V lost 6 bases and J 0 bases, leaving 11 bases between the germline ends. CDR3 DNA sequence: TGTGCCAGCAGATACAGACTTTCTAACTATGGCTACACCTTC. Encoded protein: CASRYRLSNYGYTF.

This clonotype appeared a few times. The chain couples TRBV7-3 to TRBJ2-2; 8 bases fit TRBD1. CDR3 length equals 17 residues. Germline CDR1 and CDR2: SGHTA and FQGTGA. Trimming removed 2 bases from V and 4 bases from J; junction bases left unmatched: 9. CDR3 region: CASSLFAPTGVTGELFF. DNA for the CDR3: TGTGCCAGCAGCTTATTTGCCCCGACAGGGGTCACCGGGGAGCTGTTTTTT.

Many counts were recorded for this clonotype. The J gene is TRBJ2-7, the V gene TRBV6-2 or TRBV6-3, with 11 bases identical to TRBD2. The germline V gene has CDR1 MNHEY and CDR2 SVGEGT. V lost 6 bases, J lost 4 bases, and 5 bases stayed unmatched. The CDR3 is 14 amino acids. The CDR3 here is CASRGGTSGYEQYF. For the CDR3, the DNA is TGTGCCAGCAGGGGCGGGACTAGCGGTTACGAGCAGTACTTC.

The chain has TRBV27 and TRBJ2-3; 12 bases line up with TRBD1. The CDR3 contains 16 residues. The ends lost 4 bases at V and 4 bases at J; junction bases unmatched: 6. Germline lookup yields CDR1 MNHEY and CDR2 SMNVEV (reference sequence). The CDR3, as DNA: TGTGCCAGCAGTTCCCCGGGACAGGGGGCTCCAGATACGCAGTATTTT. Translation gives CASSSPGQGAPDTQYF.